One and the same sample provided the 11 T cell receptor beta chains below, sequenced in a study of chemoradiotherapy in HPV16-positive cancers. TCRdb keeps only in-frame clones here, not all; method: immunoSEQ multiplex PCR. The sample lists 25,000 to 30,000 clones; more than 80% were seen once. The sample consisted of blood, taken from a patient who underwent chemoradiotherapy. The receptors originated from a human donor with HPV-associated anogenital cancer.

V is TRBV27 and J is TRBJ2-7, with a weak D call TRBD1 (6 bases). The CDR3 spans 14 residues. Germline CDR1 MNHEY, CDR2 SMNVEV (reference sequence). Trimming stripped 6 bases from V and 0 bases from J, with 12 bases between. CDR3 in amino acids: CASRTTGSSYEQYF. As DNA, the CDR3 is TGTGCCAGCAGAACAACAGGGAGCTCCTACGAGCAGTACTTC.

This chain's CDR3 is CASSGGTGSPYEQYF. The CDR3 coding sequence is TGCGCCAGCAGTGGAGGGACAGGGAGTCCCTACGAGCAGTACTTC. V and J are TRBV10-2 and TRBJ2-7; 9 bases are a match to TRBD1. Trimming took 4 bases from V and 2 from J; bases not matched to a gene: 6. Germline V gene sequence: CDR1 WSHSY, CDR2 SAAADI. This CDR3 spans 15 amino acids.

The chain is built from TRBV6-1 and TRBJ2-3; possibly TRBD1 or TRBD2 for D (5 bases each). Germline CDR1 reads MNHNS; CDR2 reads SASEGT. The CDR3 totals 14 residues. Trimming took off 5 bases at V and 1 base at J, with 10 bases between the two ends. The CDR3 protein is CASSLLGGTDTQYF. CDR3 in DNA: TGTGCCAGCAGTCTCTTGGGGGGCACAGATACGCAGTATTTT.

The V and J genes are TRBV27 and TRBJ2-3; 7 nucleotides align to TRBD2. The V and J ends lost 5 bases and 6 bases, in that order; junction bases with no gene match: 8. The CDR3 runs to 14 residues. The germline V gene has CDR1 MNHEY and CDR2 SMNVEV (reference sequence). The CDR3, as DNA: TGTGCCAGCAGTCCGAATTGGGGGGGGGATACGCAGTATTTT. Translation gives CASSPNWGGDTQYF.

V gene TRBV19 combines with J gene TRBJ1-2; TRBD1 matches at 10 bases. V gave up 8 bases and J gave up 4 bases; unmatched junction bases: 4. CDR1 LNHDA and CDR2 SQIVND come from the germline V gene (reference sequence). The CDR3 runs 13 residues. This CDR3 is CASRTGGFYGYTF. The CDR3 DNA reads as TGTGCCAGTCGGACAGGGGGGTTCTATGGCTACACCTTC.

The chain is built from TRBV5-1 and TRBJ2-3; 8 nucleotides agree with TRBD2. Germline V gives CDR1 SGHRS, CDR2 YFSETQ. The ends lost 0 bases at V and 2 bases at J; junction bases unmatched: 5. The CDR3 consists of 16 residues. This chain's CDR3 is CASSLGTSGNTDTQYF. The CDR3 DNA reads as TGCGCCAGCAGCTTGGGCACTAGCGGAAACACAGATACGCAGTATTTT.

The rearrangement links TRBV27 to TRBJ2-7; D gene uncertain. Per germline, CDR1 MNHEY and CDR2 SMNVEV (reference sequence). Trimming removed 5 bases from V and 3 bases from J, with 11 bases in between. The CDR3 totals 13 residues. The CDR3 reads CASSPTANYEQYF. DNA for the CDR3: TGTGCCAGCAGTCCCACAGCTAACTACGAGCAGTACTTC.

This chain links TRBV29-1 with TRBJ1-1; 10 nucleotides align to TRBD1. V trimming: 6 bases; J trimming: 4 bases; junction bases outside the gene matches: 8. There are 14 residues in the CDR3. Germline V gene lookup returns CDR1 SQVTM and CDR2 ANQGSEA. DNA of the CDR3: TGCAGCGTCCAGACAGGGGGCTCGTTCACTGAAGCTTTCTTT. This sequence encodes CSVQTGGSFTEAFF.

This clone was found once. This rearrangement joins TRBV11-2 to TRBJ1-1, with D uncertain. V lost 5 bases, J lost 5 bases, and 6 bases lay in between. The CDR3 contains 11 residues. Germline assignment: CDR1 SGHAT and CDR2 FQNNGV. CDR3 DNA sequence: TGTGCCAGCAGCGACGAGACTGAAGCTTTCTTT. Protein sequence: CASSDETEAFF.

The rearrangement uses TRBV5-1 and TRBJ2-5; D is ambiguous. V dropped 0 bases and J dropped 2 bases, with 8 bases sitting between them. The germline gives CDR1 SGHRS, CDR2 YFSETQ. The length of the CDR3 is 14 residues. Here the CDR3 reads CASSLGAVQETQYF. The DNA for the CDR3 is TGCGCCAGCAGCTTGGGGGCAGTTCAAGAGACCCAGTACTTC.

The gene calls are TRBV2 and TRBJ1-2; TRBD1 might be the D (5 bases). V dropped 7 bases and J dropped 0 bases, with 15 bases sitting between them. Germline CDR1 reads SNHLY; CDR2 reads FYNNEI. The CDR3 consists of 15 residues. CDR3 sequence: CASNPEAGPNYGYTF. The CDR3 region has the DNA TGTGCCAGCAACCCCGAGGCAGGGCCTAACTATGGCTACACCTTC.